This entry features one T cell receptor (beta chain) sequence. Its matching antigen is unknown. The data derive from a study of lymphopenia after photon versus proton radiotherapy. Study-wide points: Authors raise, but do not show, better survival with proton therapy. Oligoclonal CD8+ Temra expansion after nadir drove photon patients' diversity drop. A bigger post-nadir fall in TCR diversity correlated inversely with survival time in deceased patients.

Some clones are missing from TCRdb's copy, which holds only in-frame ones; the method was immunoSEQ multiplex PCR. Of tens of thousands of clones listed, roughly 86% were seen once; the top ten hold roughly 2.3%. The specimen was peripheral blood, collected from a patient treated with photon-based radiotherapy. The origin of this receptor is a man aged 40-55 years with gastric cancer.

The CDR3 region is CASSLDGRDYEQYF. The DNA of the CDR3 is TGCGCCAGCAGCTTGGACGGTAGGGACTACGAGCAGTACTTC. The rearrangement links TRBV5-1 to TRBJ2-7; no definite D call. CDR1 and CDR2 (germline): SGHRS, YFSETQ. Between the trimmed V and J ends, which lost 0 bases and 3 bases, there was a span of 10 bases. This CDR3 region has 14 residues.